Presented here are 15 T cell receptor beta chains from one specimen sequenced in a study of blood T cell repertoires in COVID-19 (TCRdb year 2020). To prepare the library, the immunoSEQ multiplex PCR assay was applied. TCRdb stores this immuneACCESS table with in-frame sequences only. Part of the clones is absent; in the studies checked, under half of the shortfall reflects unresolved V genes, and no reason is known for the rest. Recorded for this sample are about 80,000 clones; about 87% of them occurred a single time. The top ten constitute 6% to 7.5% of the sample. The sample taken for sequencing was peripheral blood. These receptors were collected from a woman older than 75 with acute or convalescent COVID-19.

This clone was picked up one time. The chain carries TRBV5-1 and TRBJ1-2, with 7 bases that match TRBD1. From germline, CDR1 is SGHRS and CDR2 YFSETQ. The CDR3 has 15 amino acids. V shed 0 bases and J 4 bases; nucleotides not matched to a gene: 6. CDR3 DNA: TGCGCCAGCAGCTTGGCCTCGGGGACAGCCTATGGCTACACCTTC. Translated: CASSLASGTAYGYTF.

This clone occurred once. As DNA, the CDR3 is TGTGCCAGCAGTGGAGGGCCAGGCTACACCTTC. Protein sequence: CASSGGPGYTF. This chain uses TRBV2 with TRBJ1-2; D uncertain. The V and J ends lost 4 bases and 8 bases respectively, with 8 bases between them. Per the germline V gene, CDR1 is SNHLY and CDR2 is FYNNEI. CDR3 length: 11 residues.

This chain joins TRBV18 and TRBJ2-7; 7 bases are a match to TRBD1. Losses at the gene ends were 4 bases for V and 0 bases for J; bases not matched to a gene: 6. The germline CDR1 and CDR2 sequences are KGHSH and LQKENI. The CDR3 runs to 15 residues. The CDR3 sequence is CASSLDTGDSYEQYF. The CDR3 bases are TGTGCCAGCTCACTCGACACAGGGGACTCCTACGAGCAGTACTTC.

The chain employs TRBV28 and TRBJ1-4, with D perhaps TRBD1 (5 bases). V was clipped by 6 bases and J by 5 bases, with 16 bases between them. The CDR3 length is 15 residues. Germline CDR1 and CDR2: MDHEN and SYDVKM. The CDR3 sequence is CASSVPNRGNEKLFF. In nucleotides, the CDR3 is TGTGCCAGCAGCGTCCCCAATCGGGGGAATGAAAAACTGTTTTTT.

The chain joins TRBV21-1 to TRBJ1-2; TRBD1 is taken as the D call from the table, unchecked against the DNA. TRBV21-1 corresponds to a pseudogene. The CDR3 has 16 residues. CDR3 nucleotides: TGTGCCAGCAGCGCCCGGGACAGGGGATCCTCCTATGGCTACACCTTC. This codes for CASSARDRGSSYGYTF.

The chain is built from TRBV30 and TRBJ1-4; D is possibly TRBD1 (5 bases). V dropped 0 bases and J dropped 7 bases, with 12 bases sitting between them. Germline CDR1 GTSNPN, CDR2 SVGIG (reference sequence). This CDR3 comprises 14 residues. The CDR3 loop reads CAWSVRSGVEKLFF. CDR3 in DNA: TGTGCCTGGAGTGTACGTTCGGGGGTTGAAAAACTGTTTTTT.

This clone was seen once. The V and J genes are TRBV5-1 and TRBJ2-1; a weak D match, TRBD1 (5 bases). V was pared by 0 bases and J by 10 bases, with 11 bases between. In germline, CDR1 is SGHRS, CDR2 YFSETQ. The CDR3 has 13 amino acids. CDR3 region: CASSLEGVEEQFF. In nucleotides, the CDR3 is TGCGCCAGCAGCTTGGAAGGGGTGGAGGAGCAGTTCTTC.

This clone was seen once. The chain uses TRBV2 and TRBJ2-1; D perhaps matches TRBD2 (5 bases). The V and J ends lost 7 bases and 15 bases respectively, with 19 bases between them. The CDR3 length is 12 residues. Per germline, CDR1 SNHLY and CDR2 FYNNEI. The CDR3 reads CASNLRLGGWFF. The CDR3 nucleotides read TGTGCCAGCAACCTCCGGCTGGGCGGGTGGTTCTTC.

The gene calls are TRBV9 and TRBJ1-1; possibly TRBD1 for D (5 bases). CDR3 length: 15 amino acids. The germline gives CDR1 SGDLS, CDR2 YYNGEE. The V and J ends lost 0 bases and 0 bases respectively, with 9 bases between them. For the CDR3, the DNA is TGTGCCAGCAGCGTAGCGATGGACATGAACACTGAAGCTTTCTTT. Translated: CASSVAMDMNTEAFF. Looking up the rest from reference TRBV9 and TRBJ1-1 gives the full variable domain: DSGVTQTPKHLITATGQRVTLRCSPRSGDLSVYWYQQSLDQGLQFLIQYYNGEERAKGNILERFSAQQFPDLHSELNLSSLELGDSALYFCASSVAMDMNTEAFFGQGTRLTVV.

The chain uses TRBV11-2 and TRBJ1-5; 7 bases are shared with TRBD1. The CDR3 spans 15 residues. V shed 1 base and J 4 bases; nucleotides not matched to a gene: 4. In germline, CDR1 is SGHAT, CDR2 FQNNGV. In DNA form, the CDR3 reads TGTGCCAGCAGCTTAGTCCCGGGACAGAATCAGCCCCAGCATTTT. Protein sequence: CASSLVPGQNQPQHF.

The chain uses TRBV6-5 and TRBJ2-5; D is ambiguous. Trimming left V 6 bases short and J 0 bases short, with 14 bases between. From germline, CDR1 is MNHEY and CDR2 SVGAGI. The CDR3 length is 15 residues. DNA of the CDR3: TGTGCCAGCAGCCGGTTCTATTCTGACCAAGAGACCCAGTACTTC. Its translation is CASSRFYSDQETQYF.

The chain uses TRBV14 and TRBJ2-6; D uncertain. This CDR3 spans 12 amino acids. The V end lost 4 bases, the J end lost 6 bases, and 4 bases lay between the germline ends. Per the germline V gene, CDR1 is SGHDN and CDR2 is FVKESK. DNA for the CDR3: TGTGCCAGCAGCCCCTCGGCCAACGTCCTGACTTTC. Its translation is CASSPSANVLTF. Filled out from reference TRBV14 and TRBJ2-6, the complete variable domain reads EAGVTQFPSHSVIEKGQTVTLRCDPISGHDNLYWYRRVMGKEIKFLLHFVKESKQDESGMPNNRFLAERTGGTYSTLKVQPAELEDSGVYFCASSPSANVLTFGAGSRLTVL.

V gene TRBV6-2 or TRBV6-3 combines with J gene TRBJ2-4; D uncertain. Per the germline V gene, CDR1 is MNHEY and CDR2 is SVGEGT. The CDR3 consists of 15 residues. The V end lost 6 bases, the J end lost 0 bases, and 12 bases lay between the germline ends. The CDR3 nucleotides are TGTGCCAGCAGCTCCCCACCGGGAGCCAAAAACATTCAGTACTTC. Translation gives CASSSPPGAKNIQYF.

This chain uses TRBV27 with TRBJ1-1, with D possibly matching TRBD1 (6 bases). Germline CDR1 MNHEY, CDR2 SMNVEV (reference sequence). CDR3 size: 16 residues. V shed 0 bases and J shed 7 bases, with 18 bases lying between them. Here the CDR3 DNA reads TGTGCCAGCAGTTTATCAAGAGGGCGGGGGCAGGGTGAAGCTTTCTTT. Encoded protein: CASSLSRGRGQGEAFF.

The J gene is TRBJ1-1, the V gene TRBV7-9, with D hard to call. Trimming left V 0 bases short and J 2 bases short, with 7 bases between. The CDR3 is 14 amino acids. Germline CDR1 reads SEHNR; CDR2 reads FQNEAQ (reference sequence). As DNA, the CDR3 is TGTGCCAGCAGCTTAGCAGCCGTCAACACTGAAGCTTTCTTT. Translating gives CASSLAAVNTEAFF.